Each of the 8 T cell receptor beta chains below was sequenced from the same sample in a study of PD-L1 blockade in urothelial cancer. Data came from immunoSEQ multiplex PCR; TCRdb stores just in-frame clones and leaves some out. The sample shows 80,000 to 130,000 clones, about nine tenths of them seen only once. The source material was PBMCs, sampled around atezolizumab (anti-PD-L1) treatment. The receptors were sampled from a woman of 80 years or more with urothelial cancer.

CDR3 residues: CATSRDRDRSYEKLFF. The DNA for the CDR3 is TGTGCCACCAGCAGAGATCGCGACAGATCTTATGAAAAACTGTTTTTT. The chain carries TRBV15 and TRBJ1-4; TRBD1 is a possible D gene (5 bases). The CDR3 sequence is 16 residues long. V was clipped by 0 bases and J by 6 bases, with 14 bases between them. The V gene's germline CDR1 is LNHNV and CDR2 YYDKDF (reference sequence).

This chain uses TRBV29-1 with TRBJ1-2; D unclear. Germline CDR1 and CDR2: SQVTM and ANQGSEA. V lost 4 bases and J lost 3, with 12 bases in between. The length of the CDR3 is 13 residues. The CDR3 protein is CSVGGRGDYGYTF. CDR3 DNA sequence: TGCAGCGTTGGGGGTCGGGGTGACTATGGCTACACCTTC.

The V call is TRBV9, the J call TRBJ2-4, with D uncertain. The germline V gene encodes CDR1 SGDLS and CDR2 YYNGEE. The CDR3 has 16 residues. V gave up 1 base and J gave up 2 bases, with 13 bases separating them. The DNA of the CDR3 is TGTGCCAGCAGCGTAACTGTGGGCTCGTCCAAAAACATTCAGTACTTC. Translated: CASSVTVGSSKNIQYF.

The CDR3 is CASSLEQGAPYEQYF. The DNA of the CDR3 is TGCGCCAGCAGCTTGGAACAGGGTGCACCCTACGAGCAGTACTTC. This chain connects TRBV5-1 to TRBJ2-7; TRBD1 is a possible D gene (6 bases). Germline CDR1 and CDR2: SGHRS and YFSETQ. This CDR3 comprises 15 residues. The V and J ends lost 0 bases and 2 bases respectively, with 12 bases between them.

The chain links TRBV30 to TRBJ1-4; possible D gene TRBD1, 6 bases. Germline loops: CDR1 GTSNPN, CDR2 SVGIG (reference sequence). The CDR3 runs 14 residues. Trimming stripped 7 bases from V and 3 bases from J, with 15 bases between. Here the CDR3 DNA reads TGTGCCTTGACAACGGGACAACCTAATGAAAAACTGTTTTTT. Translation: CALTTGQPNEKLFF.

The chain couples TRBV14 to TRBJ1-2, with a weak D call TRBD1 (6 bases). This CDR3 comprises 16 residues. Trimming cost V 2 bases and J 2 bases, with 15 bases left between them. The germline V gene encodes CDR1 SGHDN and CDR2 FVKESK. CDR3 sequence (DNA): TGTGCCAGCAGCCAAACCGGGACACCTGACAACTATGGCTACACCTTC. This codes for CASSQTGTPDNYGYTF.

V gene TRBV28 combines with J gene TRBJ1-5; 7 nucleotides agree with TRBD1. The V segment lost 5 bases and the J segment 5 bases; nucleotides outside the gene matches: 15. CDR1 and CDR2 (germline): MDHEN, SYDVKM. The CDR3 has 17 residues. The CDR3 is CASSTHGGQPSYQPQHF. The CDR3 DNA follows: TGTGCCAGCAGTACCCACGGGGGACAGCCGAGTTATCAGCCCCAGCATTTT.

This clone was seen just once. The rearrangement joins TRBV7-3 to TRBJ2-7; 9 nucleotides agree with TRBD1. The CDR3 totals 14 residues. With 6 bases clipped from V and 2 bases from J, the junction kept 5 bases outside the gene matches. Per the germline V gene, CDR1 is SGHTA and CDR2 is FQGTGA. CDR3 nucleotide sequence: TGTGCCAGCAGAAGGGACAGGGCGACCTACGAGCAGTACTTC. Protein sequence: CASRRDRATYEQYF.